What follows is one TCR beta chain and its context. Its antigen remains unidentified. This sample is drawn from a study of T cells after yellow fever vaccination. Germline V gene sequence: CDR1 LNHDA, CDR2 SQIVND (reference sequence). Between the trimmed V and J ends, which lost 2 bases and 6 bases, there was a span of 11 bases. CDR3 length: 14 amino acids. TCRdb passed the 5' RACE reads through MiXCR, listing each CDR3 protein once. The sample comprises some 260,000 distinct CDR3 sequences, around 5.2% of which are singletons, and more than 3% rests with the top ten. Overall study findings and caveats: FACS-sorted repertoires could harbor abundant contaminating bulk-population clonotypes. On re-exposure, the response was weaker but peaked faster, at day 5 versus 15. Clones from primary vaccination mostly reappeared after the booster (roughly 95% CD4, over 85% CD8).

The sample here was CD4+ T cells sorted from PBMCs, taken on the day of the yellow fever booster vaccination. The genes are TRBV19 and TRBJ2-1; possible D gene TRBD2, 6 bases. The TCR sequence derives from a man aged 18 to 35 who received the YFV17D yellow fever vaccine. The CDR3 spells CASSISSEGNEQFF. Here the CDR3 DNA reads TGTGCCAGTAGTATATCCTCGGAGGGCAATGAGCAGTTCTTC. The full variable domain, in which reference TRBV19 and TRBJ2-1 provide the parts outside the CDR3, is DGGITQSPKYLFRKEGQNVTLSCEQNLNHDAMYWYRQDPGQGLRLIYYSQIVNDFQKGDIAEGYSVSREKKESFPLTVTSAQKNPTAFYLCASSISSEGNEQFFGPGTRLTVL.